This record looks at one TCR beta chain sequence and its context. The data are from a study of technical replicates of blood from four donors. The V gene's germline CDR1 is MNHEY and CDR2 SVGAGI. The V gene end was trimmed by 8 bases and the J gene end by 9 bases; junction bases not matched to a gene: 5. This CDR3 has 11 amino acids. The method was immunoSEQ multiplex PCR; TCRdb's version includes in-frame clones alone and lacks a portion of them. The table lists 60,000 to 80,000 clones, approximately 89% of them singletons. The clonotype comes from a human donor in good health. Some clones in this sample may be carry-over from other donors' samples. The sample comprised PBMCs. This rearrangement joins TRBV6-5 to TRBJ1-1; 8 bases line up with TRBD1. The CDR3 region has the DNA TGTGCCAGCGGGTGGACAGGGAAAGCTTTCTTT. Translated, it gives CASGWTGKAFF.